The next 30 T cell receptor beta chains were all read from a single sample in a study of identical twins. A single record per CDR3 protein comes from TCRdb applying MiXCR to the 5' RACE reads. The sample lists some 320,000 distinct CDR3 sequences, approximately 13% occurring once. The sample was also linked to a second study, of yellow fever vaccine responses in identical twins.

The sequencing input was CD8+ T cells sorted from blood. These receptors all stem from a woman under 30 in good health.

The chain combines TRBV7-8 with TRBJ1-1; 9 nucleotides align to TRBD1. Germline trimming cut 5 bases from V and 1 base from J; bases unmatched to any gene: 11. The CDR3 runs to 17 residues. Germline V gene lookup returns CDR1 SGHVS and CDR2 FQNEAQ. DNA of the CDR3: TGTGCCAGCAGCCTGGACAGGGGAAGAGTGGCGAACACTGAAGCTTTCTTT. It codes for CASSLDRGRVANTEAFF.

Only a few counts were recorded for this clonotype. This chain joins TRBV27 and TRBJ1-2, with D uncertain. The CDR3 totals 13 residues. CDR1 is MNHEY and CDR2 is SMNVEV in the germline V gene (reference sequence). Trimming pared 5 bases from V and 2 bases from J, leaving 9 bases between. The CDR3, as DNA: TGTGCCAGCAGTCCTTCGGGCAACTATGGCTACACCTTC. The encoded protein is CASSPSGNYGYTF.

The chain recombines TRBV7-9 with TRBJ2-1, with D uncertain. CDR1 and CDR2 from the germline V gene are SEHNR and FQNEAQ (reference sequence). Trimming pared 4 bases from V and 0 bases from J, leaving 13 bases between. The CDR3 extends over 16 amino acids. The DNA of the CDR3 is TGTGCCAGCAGCTCCCTTAGAGGTAGCTCCTACAATGAGCAGTTCTTC. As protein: CASSSLRGSSYNEQFF.

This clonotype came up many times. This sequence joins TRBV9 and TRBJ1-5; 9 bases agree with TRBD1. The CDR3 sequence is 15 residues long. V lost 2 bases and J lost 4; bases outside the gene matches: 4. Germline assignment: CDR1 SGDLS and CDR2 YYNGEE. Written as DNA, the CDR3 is TGTGCCAGCAGCGTGACCGGGACAGGGAATCAGCCCCAGCATTTT. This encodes CASSVTGTGNQPQHF.

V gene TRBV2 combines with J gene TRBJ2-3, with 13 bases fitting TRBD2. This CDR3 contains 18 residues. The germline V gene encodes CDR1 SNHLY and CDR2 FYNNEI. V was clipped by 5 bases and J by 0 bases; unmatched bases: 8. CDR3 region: CASSTTTSGGPSTDTQYF. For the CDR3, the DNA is TGTGCCAGCAGTACAACGACTAGCGGGGGGCCCAGCACAGATACGCAGTATTTT.

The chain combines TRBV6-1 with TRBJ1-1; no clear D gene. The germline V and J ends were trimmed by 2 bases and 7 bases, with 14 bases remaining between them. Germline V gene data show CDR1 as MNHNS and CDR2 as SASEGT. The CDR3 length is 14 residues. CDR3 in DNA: TGTGCCAGCAGTGAACAGTCCTTTAAGGTTGAAGCTTTCTTT. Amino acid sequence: CASSEQSFKVEAFF.

The CDR3 protein is CASSLKSSGANVLTF. For the CDR3, the DNA is TGTGCCAGCAGCTTAAAGAGCTCTGGGGCCAACGTCCTGACTTTC. The V call is TRBV11-2, the J call TRBJ2-6; D is uncertain. The V and J ends lost 2 bases and 0 bases respectively, with 5 bases between them. The CDR3 runs to 15 residues. Germline V gene data show CDR1 as SGHAT and CDR2 as FQNNGV.

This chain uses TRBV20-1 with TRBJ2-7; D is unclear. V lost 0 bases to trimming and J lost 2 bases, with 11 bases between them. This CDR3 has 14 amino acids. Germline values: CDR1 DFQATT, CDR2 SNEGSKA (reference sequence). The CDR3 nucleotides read TGCAGTGCTAGAGATGCTTCCGGAGCCTACGAGCAGTACGTC. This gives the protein CSARDASGAYEQYV.

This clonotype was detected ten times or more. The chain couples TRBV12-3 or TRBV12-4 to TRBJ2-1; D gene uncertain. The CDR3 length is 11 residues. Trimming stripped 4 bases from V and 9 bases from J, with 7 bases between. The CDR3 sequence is CASSSHAEQFF. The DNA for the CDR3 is TGTGCCAGCAGTTCACACGCTGAGCAGTTCTTC.

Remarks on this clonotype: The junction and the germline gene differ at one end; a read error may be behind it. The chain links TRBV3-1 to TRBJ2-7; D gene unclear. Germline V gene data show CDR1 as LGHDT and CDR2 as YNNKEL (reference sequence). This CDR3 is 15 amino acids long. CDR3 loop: CACSKEVKSSYEQYF. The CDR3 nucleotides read TGTGCCTGCAGCAAAGAAGTCAAGAGCTCCTACGAGCAGTACTTC.

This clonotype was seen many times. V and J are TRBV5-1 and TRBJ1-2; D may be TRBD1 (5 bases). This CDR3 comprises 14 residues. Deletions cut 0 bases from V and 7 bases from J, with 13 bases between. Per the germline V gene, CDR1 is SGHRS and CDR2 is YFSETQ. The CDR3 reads CASSLELTGSGYTF. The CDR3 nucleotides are TGCGCCAGCAGCTTGGAATTAACAGGATCTGGCTACACCTTC.

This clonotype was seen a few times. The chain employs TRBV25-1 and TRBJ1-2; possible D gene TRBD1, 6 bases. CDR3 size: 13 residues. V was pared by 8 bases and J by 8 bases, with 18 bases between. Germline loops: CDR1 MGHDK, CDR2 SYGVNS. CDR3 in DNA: TGTGCCAGCGGGGGCAGGGGTCCGTCGGGCTACACCTTC. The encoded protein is CASGGRGPSGYTF.

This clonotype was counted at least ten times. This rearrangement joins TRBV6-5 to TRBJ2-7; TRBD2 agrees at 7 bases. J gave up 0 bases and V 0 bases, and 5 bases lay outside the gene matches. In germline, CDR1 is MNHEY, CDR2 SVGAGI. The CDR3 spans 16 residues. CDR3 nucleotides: TGTGCCAGCAGTTACTCGGGGGGGGTTAGCTCCTACGAGCAGTACGTC. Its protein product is CASSYSGGVSSYEQYV.

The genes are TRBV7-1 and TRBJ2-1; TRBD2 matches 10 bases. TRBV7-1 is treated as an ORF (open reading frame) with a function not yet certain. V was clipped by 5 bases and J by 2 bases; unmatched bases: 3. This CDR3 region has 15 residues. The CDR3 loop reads CASSTSGIPYNEQFF. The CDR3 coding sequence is TGTGCCAGCAGCACTAGCGGGATACCCTACAATGAGCAGTTCTTC.

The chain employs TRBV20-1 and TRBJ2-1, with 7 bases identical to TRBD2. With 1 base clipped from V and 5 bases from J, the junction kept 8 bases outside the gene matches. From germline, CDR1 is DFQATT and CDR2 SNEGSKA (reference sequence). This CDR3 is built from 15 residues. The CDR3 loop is CSARGLGLLNNEQFF. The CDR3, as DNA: TGCAGTGCTAGAGGACTGGGACTACTGAACAATGAGCAGTTCTTC.

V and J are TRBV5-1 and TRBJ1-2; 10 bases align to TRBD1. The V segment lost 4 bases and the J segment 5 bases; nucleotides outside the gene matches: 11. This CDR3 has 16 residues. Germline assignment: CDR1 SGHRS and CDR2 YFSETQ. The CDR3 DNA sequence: TGCGCCAGCAGCATTGGACAGGGGGTAGTTGCGTATGGCTACACCTTC. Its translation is CASSIGQGVVAYGYTF.

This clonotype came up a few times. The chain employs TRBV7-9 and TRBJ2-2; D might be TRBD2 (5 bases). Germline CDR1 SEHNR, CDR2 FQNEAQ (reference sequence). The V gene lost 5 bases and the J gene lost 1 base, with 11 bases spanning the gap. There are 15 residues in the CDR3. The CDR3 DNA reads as TGTGCCAGCAGCCGCCTAGAGGGGAACACCGGGGAGCTGTTTTTT. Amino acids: CASSRLEGNTGELFF.

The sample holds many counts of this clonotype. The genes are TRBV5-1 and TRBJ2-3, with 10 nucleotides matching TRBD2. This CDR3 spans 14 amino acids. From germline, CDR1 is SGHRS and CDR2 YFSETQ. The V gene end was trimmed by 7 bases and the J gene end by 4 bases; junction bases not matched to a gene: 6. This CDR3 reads CASLLAGRSDTQYF. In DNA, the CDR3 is TGCGCCAGCTTACTAGCGGGGCGGTCAGATACGCAGTATTTT.

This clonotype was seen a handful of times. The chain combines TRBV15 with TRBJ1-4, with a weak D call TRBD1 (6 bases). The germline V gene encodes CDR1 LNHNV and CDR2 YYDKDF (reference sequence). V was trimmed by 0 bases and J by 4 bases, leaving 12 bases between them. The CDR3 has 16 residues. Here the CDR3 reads CATSRERAGDNEKLFF. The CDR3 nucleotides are TGTGCCACCAGCAGAGAAAGGGCAGGGGATAATGAAAAACTGTTTTTT.

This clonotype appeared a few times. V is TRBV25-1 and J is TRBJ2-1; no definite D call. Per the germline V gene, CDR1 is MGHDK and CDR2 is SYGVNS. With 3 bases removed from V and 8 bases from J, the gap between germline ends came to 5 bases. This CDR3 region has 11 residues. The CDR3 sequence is CASSEEDEQFF. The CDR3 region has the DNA TGTGCCAGCAGTGAGGAAGATGAGCAGTTCTTC.

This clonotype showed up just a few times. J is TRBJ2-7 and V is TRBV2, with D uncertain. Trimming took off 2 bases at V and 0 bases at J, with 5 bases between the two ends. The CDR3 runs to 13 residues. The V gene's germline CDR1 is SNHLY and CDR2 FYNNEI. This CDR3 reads CASSELVSYEQYF. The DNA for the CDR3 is TGTGCCAGCAGTGAATTAGTCTCCTACGAGCAGTACTTC.

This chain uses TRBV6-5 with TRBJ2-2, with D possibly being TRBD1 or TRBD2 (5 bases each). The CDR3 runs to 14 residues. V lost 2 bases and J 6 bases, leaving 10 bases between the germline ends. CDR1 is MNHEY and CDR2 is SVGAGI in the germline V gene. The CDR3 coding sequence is TGTGCCAGCAGTTACGGGGTGGGGGCCGGGGAGCTGTTTTTT. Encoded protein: CASSYGVGAGELFF.

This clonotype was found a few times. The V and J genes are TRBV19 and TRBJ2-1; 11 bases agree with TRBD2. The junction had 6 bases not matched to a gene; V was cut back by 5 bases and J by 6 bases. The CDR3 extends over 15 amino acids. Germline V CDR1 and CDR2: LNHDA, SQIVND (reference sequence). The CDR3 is CASSVSGTSGNEQFF. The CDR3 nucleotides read TGTGCCAGTAGTGTCTCCGGGACTAGCGGCAATGAGCAGTTCTTC.

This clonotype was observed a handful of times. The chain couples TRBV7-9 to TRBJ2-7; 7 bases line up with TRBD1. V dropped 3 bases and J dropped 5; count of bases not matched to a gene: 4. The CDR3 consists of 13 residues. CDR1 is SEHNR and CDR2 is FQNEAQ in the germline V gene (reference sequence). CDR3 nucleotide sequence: TGTGCCAGCAGCTTTACAGGGGTCGACGAGCAGTACTTC. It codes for CASSFTGVDEQYF.

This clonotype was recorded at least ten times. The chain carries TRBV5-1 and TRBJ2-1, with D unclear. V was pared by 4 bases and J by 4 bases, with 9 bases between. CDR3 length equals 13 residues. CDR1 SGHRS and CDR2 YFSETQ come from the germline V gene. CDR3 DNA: TGCGCCAGCAGCCCTGGTCGGTACAATGAGCAGTTCTTC. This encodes CASSPGRYNEQFF.

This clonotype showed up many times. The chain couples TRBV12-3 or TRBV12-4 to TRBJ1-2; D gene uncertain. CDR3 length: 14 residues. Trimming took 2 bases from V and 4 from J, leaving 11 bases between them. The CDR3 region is CASSLRTDFYGYTF. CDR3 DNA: TGTGCCAGCAGTTTAAGGACGGATTTCTATGGCTACACCTTC.

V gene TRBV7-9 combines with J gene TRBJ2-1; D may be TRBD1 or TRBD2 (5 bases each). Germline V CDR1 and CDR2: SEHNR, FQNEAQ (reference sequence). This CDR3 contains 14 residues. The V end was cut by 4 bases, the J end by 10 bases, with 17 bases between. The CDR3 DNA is TGTGCCAGCAGCTCCAATGGGGGTAGCGCAGAGCAGTTCTTC. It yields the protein CASSSNGGSAEQFF.

The CDR3 nucleotides read TGCGCCAGCAGCCAAGATAGGGGGTATAACACAGATACGCAGTATTTT. Translated: CASSQDRGYNTDTQYF. V gene TRBV4-1 combines with J gene TRBJ2-3; TRBD1 is a possible D gene (6 bases). CDR1 is MGHRA and CDR2 is YSYEKL in the germline V gene. Trimming pared 0 bases from V and 2 bases from J, leaving 12 bases between. This CDR3 region has 16 residues.

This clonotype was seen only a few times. The CDR3 reads CASSLEGARPQHF. The CDR3 DNA reads TGTGCCAGCAGCTTAGAAGGGGCTCGGCCCCAGCATTTT. This sequence joins TRBV7-2 and TRBJ1-5; D possibly corresponds to TRBD1 (5 bases). There are 13 residues in the CDR3. Germline loops: CDR1 SGHTA, CDR2 FQGNSA. V lost 1 base and J 9 bases, leaving 10 bases between the germline ends.

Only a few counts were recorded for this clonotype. Here the CDR3 reads CSARDLGLAVYNEQFF. CDR3 DNA sequence: TGCAGTGCTAGAGATCTGGGTCTAGCGGTCTACAATGAGCAGTTCTTC. The V call is TRBV20-1, the J call TRBJ2-1; 7 bases match TRBD2. Unmatched junction bases numbered 8, after V lost 0 bases and J lost 3 bases. This CDR3 has 16 residues. CDR1 and CDR2 (germline): DFQATT, SNEGSKA (reference sequence).